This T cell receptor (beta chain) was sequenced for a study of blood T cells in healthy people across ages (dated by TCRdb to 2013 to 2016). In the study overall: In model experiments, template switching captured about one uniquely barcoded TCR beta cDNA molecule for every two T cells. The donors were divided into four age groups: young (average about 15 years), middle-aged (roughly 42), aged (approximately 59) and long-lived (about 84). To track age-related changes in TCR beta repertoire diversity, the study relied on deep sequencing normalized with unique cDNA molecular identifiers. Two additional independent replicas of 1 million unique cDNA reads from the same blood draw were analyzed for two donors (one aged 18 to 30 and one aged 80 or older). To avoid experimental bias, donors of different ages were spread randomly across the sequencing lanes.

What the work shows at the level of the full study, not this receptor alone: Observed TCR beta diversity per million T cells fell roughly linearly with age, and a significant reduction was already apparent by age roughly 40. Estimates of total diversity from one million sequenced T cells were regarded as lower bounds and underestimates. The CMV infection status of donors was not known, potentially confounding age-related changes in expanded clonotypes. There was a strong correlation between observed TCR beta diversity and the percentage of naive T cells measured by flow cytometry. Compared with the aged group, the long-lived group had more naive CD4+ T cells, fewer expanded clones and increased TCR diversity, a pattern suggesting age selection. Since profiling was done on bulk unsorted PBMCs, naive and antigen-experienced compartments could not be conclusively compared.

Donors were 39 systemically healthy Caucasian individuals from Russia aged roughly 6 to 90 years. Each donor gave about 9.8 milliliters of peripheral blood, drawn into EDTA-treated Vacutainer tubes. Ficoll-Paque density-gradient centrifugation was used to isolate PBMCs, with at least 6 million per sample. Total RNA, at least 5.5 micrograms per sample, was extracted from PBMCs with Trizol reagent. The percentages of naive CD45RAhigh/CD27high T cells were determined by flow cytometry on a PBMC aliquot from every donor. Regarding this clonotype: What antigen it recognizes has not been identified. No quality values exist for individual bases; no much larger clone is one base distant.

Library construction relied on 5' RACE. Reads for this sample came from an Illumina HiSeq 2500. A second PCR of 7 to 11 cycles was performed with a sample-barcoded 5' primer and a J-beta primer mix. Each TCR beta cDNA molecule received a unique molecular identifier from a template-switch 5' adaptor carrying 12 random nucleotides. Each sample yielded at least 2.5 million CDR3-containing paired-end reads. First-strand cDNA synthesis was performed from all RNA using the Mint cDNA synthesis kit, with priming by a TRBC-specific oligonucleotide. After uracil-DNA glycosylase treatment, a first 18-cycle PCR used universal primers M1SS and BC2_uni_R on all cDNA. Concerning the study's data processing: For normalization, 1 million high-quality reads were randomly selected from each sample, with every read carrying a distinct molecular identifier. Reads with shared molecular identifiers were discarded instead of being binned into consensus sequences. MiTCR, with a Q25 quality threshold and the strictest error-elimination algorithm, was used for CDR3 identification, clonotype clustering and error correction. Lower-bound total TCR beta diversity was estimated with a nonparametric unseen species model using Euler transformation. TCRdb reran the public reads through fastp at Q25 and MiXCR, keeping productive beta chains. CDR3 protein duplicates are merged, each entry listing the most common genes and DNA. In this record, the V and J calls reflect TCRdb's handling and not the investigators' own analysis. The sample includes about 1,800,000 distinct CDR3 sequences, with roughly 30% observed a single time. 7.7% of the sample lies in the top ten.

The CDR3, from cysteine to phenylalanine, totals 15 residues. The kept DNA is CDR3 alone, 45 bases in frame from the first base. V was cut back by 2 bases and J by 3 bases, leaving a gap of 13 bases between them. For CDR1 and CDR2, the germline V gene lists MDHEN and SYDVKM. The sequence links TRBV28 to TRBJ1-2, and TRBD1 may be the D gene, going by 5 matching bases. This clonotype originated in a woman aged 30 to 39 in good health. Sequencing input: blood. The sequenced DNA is TGTGCCAGCAGTTTAAAGGGCAGGGATTACTATGGCTACACCTTC. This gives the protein CASSLKGRDYYGYTF.